The entry below describes one T cell receptor beta chain. What it binds is not known. The germline gives CDR1 MNHEY, CDR2 SVGAGI. The junction had 5 bases not matched to a gene; V was cut back by 0 bases and J by 10 bases. CDR3 size: 14 residues. Here immunoSEQ multiplex PCR was the method, and the copy in TCRdb shows in-frame clones only, minus some. Among 150,000 to 200,000 clones listed, almost 95% were seen once. The data are from a study of T cell responses to AZD1222 COVID-19 vaccine. Findings of the study overall: Researchers took repertoire samples only after the peak T cell response had come. Two doses of AZD1222 preceded a rise in Spike-specific TCR breadth and depth. Of spike-specific TCRs, nearly half reportedly target regions left unmutated in variants. Among the donors, most were white British and more were female, and clonal diversity was possibly underestimated.

This clonotype was sampled from an adult in good health. Sequenced material: peripheral blood, taken on day 0 of AZD1222 vaccination. The genes are TRBV6-5 and TRBJ1-4; TRBD1 aligns across 7 bases. This CDR3 reads CASSYSQGEAKLFF. The CDR3 coding sequence is TGTGCCAGCAGTTACTCGCAGGGGGAGGCAAAACTGTTTTTT.